The next 5 T cell receptor beta chains were all read from a single sample in a study of blood T cell repertoires in COVID-19. The repertoire was sequenced with immunoSEQ multiplex PCR; TCRdb's copy has only in-frame clones and lacks some. The table has 310,000 or so clones, nearly 90% seen once. The sample comprised PBMCs or T cells enriched from blood (not recorded which). Receptors were obtained from a woman younger than 35 with acute COVID-19.

J is TRBJ1-4 and V is TRBV27; 8 bases match TRBD1. Germline V CDR1 and CDR2: MNHEY, SMNVEV (reference sequence). The CDR3 spans 18 residues. J lost 2 bases, V lost 4 bases, and 12 bases had no gene match. CDR3 DNA: TGTGCCAGCAGTTCCCTAACTGGCCACAGGGGGACTAATGAAAAACTGTTTTTT. Translation gives CASSSLTGHRGTNEKLFF.

The V and J genes are TRBV4-1 and TRBJ1-5; no clear D gene. Germline CDR1 and CDR2: MGHRA and YSYEKL. The CDR3 totals 17 residues. With 0 bases removed from V and 4 bases from J, the gap between germline ends came to 16 bases. The DNA of the CDR3 is TGCGCCAGCAGCCAAGAGTGGATTGGACTGACAAATCAGCCCCAGCATTTT. This translates into CASSQEWIGLTNQPQHF.

The V gene is TRBV19, the J gene TRBJ2-1; 8 positions match TRBD1. This CDR3 is built from 14 residues. CDR1 is LNHDA and CDR2 is SQIVND in the germline V gene (reference sequence). The junction had 6 bases not matched to a gene; V was cut back by 5 bases and J by 6 bases. CDR3 in DNA: TGTGCCAGTAGTCAGGGGGCGCGTGGCAATGAGCAGTTCTTC. This translates into CASSQGARGNEQFF.

DNA of the CDR3: TGTGCCAGCAGCCGCTTGTCCGGGAGTTCAACTAATGAAAAACTGTTTTTT. Translated, it gives CASSRLSGSSTNEKLFF. This chain uses TRBV4-2 with TRBJ1-4; D unresolved. Germline V gene lookup returns CDR1 LGHNA and CDR2 YNFKEQ. V was trimmed by 4 bases and J by 0 bases, leaving 15 bases between them. There are 17 residues in the CDR3.

The rearrangement joins TRBV30 to TRBJ2-2; D remains ambiguous. V gave up 3 bases and J gave up 6 bases, with 11 bases separating them. The CDR3 extends over 13 amino acids. The germline CDR1 and CDR2 sequences are GTSNPN and SVGIG (reference sequence). CDR3 sequence (DNA): TGTGCCTGGAGCATCCTGAGCGCCGGGGAGCTGTTTTTT. Amino acids: CAWSILSAGELFF.